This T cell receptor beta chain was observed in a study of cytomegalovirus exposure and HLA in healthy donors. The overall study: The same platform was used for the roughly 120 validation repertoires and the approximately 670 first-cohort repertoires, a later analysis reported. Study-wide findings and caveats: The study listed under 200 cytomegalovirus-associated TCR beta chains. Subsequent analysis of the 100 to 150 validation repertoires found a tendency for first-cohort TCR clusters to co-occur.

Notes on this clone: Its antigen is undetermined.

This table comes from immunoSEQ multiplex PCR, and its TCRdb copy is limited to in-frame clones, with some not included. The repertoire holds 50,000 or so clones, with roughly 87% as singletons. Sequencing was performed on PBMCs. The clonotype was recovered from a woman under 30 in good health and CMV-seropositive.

CDR3 nucleotides: TGTGCCATCAGGACTAGCAACGGCAATGAGCAGTTCTTC. Protein: CAIRTSNGNEQFF. This chain joins TRBV10-3 and TRBJ2-1; 7 nucleotides agree with TRBD2. This CDR3 spans 13 amino acids. V shed 6 bases and J 6 bases; nucleotides not matched to a gene: 5. Germline V CDR1 and CDR2: ENHRY, SYGVKD.